This T cell receptor (beta chain) was sequenced in a study of CD8+CD57+ T cells in acquired aplastic anemia. Turning to the study itself: DNA from sorted CD4+ and CD8+ cells averaged approximately 3.2 ug.

Genomic DNA acted as the template from which TCR beta VDJ combination and CDR3 sequence profiling were carried out. TCRdb itself ran the reads through MiXCR, one entry per CDR3 protein. The sample records 400,000 to 450,000 distinct CDR3 sequences, 60% to 80% being singletons. Germline V lookup: CDR1 DFQATT, CDR2 SNEGSKA (reference sequence). CDR3 length: 14 residues. Trimming removed 1 base at V and 1 base at J, with 11 bases between. This chain joins TRBV20-1 and TRBJ2-7; D might be TRBD2 (6 bases). The TCR sequence derives from a human donor in good health, serving as a control. Sequencing was performed on sorted CD4+, CD8+, or CD8+CD57+ T cells (not recorded which) from PBMCs. Written as DNA, the CDR3 is TGCAGTGCTAGAGCCGCGGGGCCTTCCTACGAGCAGTACTTC. Translation: CSARAAGPSYEQYF.